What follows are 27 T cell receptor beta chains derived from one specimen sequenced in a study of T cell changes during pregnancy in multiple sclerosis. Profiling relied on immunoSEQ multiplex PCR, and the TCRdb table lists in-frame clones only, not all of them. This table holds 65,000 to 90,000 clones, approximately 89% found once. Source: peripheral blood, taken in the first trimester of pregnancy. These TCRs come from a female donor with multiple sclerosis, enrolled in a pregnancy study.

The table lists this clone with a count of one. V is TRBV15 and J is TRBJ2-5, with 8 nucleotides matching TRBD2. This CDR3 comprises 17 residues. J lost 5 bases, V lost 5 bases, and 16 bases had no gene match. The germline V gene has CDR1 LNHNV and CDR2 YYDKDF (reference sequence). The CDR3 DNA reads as TGTGCCACCAGCGGGCAAAGCGGGGGCAAATTGAAGGAGACCCAGTACTTC. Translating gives CATSGQSGGKLKETQYF.

The CDR3 loop reads CAWRGDTEAFF. The CDR3 bases are TGTGCCTGGAGAGGGGACACTGAAGCTTTCTTT. J is TRBJ1-1 and V is TRBV30; perhaps TRBD1 as D (5 bases). Trimming removed 3 bases at V and 3 bases at J, with 5 bases between. Looked up from germline, CDR1 is GTSNPN and CDR2 is SVGIG (reference sequence). The CDR3 totals 11 residues.

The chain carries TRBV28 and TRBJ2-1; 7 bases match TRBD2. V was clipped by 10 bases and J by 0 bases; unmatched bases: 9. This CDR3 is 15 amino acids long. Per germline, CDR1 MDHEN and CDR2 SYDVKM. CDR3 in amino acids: CATLGEGSSYNEQFF. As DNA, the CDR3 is TGTGCCACCCTAGGGGAGGGGAGCTCCTACAATGAGCAGTTCTTC.

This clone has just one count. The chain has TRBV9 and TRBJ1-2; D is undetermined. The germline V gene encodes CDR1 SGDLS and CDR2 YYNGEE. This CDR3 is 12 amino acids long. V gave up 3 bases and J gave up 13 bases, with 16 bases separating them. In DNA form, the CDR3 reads TGTGCCAGCAGCGGGAGGACCCCCTCCGTCACCTTC. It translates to CASSGRTPSVTF.

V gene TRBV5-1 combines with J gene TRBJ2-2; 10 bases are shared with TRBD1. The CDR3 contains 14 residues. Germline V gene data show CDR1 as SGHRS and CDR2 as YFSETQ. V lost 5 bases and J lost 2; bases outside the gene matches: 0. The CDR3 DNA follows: TGCGCCAGCAGGACAGGGGGCAACACCGGGGAGCTGTTTTTT. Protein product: CASRTGGNTGELFF.

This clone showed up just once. DNA of the CDR3: TGTGCCAGTAAGTCCCAGTCGGGGGTTCACAATGAGCAGTTCTTC. Translating gives CASKSQSGVHNEQFF. The gene calls are TRBV19 and TRBJ2-1; possible D gene TRBD2, 6 bases. CDR3 length equals 15 residues. V was trimmed by 7 bases and J by 5 bases, leaving 18 bases between them. The V gene's germline CDR1 is LNHDA and CDR2 SQIVND (reference sequence).

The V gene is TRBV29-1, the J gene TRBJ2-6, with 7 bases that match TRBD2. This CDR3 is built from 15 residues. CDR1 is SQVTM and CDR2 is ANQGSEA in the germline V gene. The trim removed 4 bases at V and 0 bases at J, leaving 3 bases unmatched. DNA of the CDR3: TGCAGCGTTGGGGGGACTATCTCTGGGGCCAACGTCCTGACTTTC. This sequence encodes CSVGGTISGANVLTF.

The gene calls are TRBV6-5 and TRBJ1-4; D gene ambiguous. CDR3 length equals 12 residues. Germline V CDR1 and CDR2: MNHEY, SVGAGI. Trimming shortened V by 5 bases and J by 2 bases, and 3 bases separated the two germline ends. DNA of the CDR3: TGTGCCAGCAGTCCGACTAATGAAAAACTGTTTTTT. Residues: CASSPTNEKLFF.

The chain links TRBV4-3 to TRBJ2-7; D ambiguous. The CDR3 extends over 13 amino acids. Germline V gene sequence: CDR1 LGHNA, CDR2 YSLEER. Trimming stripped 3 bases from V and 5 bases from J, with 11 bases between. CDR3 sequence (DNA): TGCGCCAGCAGCCACAAGATCAGCGACGAGCAGTACTTC. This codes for CASSHKISDEQYF.

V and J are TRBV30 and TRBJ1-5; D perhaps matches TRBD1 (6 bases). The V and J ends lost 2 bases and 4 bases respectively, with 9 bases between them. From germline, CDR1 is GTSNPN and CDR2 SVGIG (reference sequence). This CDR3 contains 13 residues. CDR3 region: CAWSPQGNQPQHF. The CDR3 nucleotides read TGTGCCTGGAGTCCCCAGGGGAATCAGCCCCAGCATTTT.

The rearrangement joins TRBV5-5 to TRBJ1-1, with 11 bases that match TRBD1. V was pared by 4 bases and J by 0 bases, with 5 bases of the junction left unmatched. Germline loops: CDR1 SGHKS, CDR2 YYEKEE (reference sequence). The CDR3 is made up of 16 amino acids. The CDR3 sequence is CASSPGTGGLNTEAFF. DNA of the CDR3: TGTGCCAGCAGCCCCGGGACAGGGGGTTTGAACACTGAAGCTTTCTTT.

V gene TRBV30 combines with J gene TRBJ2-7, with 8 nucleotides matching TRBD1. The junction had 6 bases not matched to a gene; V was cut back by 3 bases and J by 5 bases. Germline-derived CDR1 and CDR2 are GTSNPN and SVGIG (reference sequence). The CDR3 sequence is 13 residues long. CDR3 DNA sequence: TGTGCCTGGAGCCGGACAGGGAGGAACGAGCAGTACTTC. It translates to CAWSRTGRNEQYF.

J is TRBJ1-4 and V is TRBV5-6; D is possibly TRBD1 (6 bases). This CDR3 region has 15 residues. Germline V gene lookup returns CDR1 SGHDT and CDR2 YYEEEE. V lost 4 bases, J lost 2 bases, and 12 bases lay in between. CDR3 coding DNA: TGTGCCAGCAGCCGAACAGGGTACACTAATGAAAAACTGTTTTTT. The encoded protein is CASSRTGYTNEKLFF.

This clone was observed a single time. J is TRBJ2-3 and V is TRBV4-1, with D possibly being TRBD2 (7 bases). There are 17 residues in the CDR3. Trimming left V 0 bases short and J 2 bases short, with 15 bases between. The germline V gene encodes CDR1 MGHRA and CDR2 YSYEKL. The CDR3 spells CASSQDLNGGPTDTQYF. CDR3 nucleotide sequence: TGCGCCAGCAGCCAAGATCTTAACGGGGGGCCCACAGATACGCAGTATTTT.

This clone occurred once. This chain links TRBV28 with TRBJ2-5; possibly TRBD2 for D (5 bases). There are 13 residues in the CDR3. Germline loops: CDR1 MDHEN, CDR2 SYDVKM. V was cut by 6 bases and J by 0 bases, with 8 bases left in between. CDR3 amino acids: CASRDGNQETQYF. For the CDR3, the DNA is TGTGCCAGCAGGGACGGGAACCAAGAGACCCAGTACTTC.

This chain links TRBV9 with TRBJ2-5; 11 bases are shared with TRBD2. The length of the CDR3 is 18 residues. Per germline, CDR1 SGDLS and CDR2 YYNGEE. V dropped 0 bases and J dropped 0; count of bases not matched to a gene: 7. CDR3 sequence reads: CASSVALSGRADQETQYF. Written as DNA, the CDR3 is TGTGCCAGCAGCGTAGCCCTTAGCGGGAGGGCCGACCAAGAGACCCAGTACTTC.

This CDR3 is CASSVVETRGQLTEAFF. In DNA form, the CDR3 reads TGTGCCAGCAGCGTAGTAGAGACCAGGGGGCAGTTGACTGAAGCTTTCTTT. The chain is built from TRBV9 and TRBJ1-1; 8 bases match TRBD1. The CDR3 is 17 amino acids. V lost 0 bases and J lost 5; bases outside the gene matches: 12. Germline V gene data show CDR1 as SGDLS and CDR2 as YYNGEE.

The CDR3 DNA reads TGTGCCAGCAGCGTAGCCTGGGGGCTATCCTACGAGCAGTACTTC. Residues: CASSVAWGLSYEQYF. The V gene is TRBV9, the J gene TRBJ2-7; perhaps TRBD1 as D (6 bases). V gave up 0 bases and J gave up 1 base, with 11 bases separating them. The CDR3 runs 15 residues. Germline V gives CDR1 SGDLS, CDR2 YYNGEE. The full variable domain, its missing parts supplied by reference TRBV9 and TRBJ2-7, is DSGVTQTPKHLITATGQRVTLRCSPRSGDLSVYWYQQSLDQGLQFLIQYYNGEERAKGNILERFSAQQFPDLHSELNLSSLELGDSALYFCASSVAWGLSYEQYFGPGTRLTVT.

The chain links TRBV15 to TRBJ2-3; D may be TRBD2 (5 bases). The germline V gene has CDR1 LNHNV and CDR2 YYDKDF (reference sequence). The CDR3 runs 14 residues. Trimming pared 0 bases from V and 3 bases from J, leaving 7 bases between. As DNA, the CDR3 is TGTGCCACCAGCAGAGAATTAGCGACAGATACGCAGTATTTT. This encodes CATSRELATDTQYF. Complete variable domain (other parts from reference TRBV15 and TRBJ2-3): DAMVIQNPRYQVTQFGKPVTLSCSQTLNHNVMYWYQQKSSQAPKLLFHYYDKDFNNEADTPDNFQSRRPNTSFCFLDIRSPGLGDTAMYLCATSRELATDTQYFGPGTRLTVL.

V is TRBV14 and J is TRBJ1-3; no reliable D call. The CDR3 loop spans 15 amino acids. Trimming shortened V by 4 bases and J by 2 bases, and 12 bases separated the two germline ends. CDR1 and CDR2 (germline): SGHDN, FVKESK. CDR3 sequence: CASSPGIRAGNTIYF. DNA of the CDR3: TGTGCCAGCAGCCCCGGGATCCGGGCTGGAAACACCATATATTTT.

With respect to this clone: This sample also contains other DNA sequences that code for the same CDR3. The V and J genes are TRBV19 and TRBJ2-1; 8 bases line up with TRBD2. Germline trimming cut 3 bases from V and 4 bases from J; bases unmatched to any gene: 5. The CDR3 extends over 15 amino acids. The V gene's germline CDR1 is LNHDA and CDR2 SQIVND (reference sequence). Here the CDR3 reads CASSISSGRYNEQFF. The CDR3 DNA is TGTGCCAGTAGTATCTCTAGCGGGCGTTACAATGAGCAGTTCTTC.

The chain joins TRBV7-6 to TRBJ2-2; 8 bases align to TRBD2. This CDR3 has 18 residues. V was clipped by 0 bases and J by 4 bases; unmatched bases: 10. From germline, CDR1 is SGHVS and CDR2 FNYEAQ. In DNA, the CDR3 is TGTGCCAGCAGCTTAGCTCAATCTCAGACTAGCGCCACCGGGGAGCTGTTTTTT. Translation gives CASSLAQSQTSATGELFF. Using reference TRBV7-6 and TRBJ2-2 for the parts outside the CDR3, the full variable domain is GAGVSQSPRYKVTKRGQDVALRCDPISGHVSLYWYRQALGQGPEFLTYFNYEAQQDKSGLPNDRFSAERPEGSISTLTIQRTEQRDSAMYRCASSLAQSQTSATGELFFGEGSRLTVL.

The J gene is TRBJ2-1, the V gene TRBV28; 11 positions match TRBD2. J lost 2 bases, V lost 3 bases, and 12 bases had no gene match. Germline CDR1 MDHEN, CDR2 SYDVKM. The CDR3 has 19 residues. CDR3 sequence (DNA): TGTGCCAGCAGTTTCCACCTCAGGGGGACTAGCGGAGCCTACAATGAGCAGTTCTTC. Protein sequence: CASSFHLRGTSGAYNEQFF. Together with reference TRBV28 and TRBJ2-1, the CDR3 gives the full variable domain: DVKVTQSSRYLVKRTGEKVFLECVQDMDHENMFWYRQDPGLGLRLIYFSYDVKMKEKGDIPEGYSVSREKKERFSLILESASTNQTSMYLCASSFHLRGTSGAYNEQFFGPGTRLTVL.

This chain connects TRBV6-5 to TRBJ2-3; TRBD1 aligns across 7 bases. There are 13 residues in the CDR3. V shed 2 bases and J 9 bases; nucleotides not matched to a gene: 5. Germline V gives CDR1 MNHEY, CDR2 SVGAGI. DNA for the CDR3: TGTGCCAGCAGTTACGAGTACAGGGGCACGCAGTATTTT. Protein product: CASSYEYRGTQYF.

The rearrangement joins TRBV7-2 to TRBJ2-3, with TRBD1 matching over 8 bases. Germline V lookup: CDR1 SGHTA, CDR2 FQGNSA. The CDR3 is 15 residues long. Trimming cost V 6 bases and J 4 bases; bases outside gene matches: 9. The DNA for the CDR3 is TGTGCCAGCAGTATTACAGGGGGAGCTGCAGATACGCAGTATTTT. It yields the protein CASSITGGAADTQYF. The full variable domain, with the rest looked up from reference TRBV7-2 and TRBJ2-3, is GAGVSQSPSNKVTEKGKDVELRCDPISGHTALYWYRQSLGQGLEFLIYFQGNSAPDKSGLPSDRFSAERTGGSVSTLTIQRTQQEDSAVYLCASSITGGAADTQYFGPGTRLTVL.

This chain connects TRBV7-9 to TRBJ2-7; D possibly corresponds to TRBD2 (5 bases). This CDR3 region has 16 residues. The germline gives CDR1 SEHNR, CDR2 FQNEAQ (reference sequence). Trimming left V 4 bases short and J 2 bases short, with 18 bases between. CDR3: CASSSEVRGTPYEQYF. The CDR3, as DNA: TGTGCCAGCAGCTCCGAGGTACGGGGTACACCCTACGAGCAGTACTTC.

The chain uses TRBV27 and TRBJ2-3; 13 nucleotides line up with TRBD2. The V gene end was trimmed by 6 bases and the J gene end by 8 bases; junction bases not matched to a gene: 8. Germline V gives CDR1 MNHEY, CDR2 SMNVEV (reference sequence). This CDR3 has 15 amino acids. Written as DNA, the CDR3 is TGTGCCAGCAGAAAACTAGCGGGAGGGGAGGGTACGCAGTATTTT. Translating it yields CASRKLAGGEGTQYF.